This T cell receptor (beta chain) derives from a study of cytomegalovirus exposure and HLA in healthy donors. PCR primers comprised 60 Vbeta and 13 Jbeta primers. Profiled with immunoSEQ multiplex PCR; TCRdb holds only in-frame clones, not every one. The sample has tens of thousands of clones, 72% seen once; the top ten hold about 12%. Notes on this clone: Its target is unknown.

Findings of the study overall: Researchers reportedly found TCR beta sequences accurately predicted most subjects' HLA-A and HLA-B alleles.

This CDR3 has 16 residues. CDR1 MNHNS and CDR2 SASEGT come from the germline V gene. V shed 0 bases, J shed 5 bases, and the junction held 4 bases outside the gene matches. What was sequenced was PBMCs. This receptor was identified in a woman in her thirties or forties in good health and CMV-seropositive. The rearrangement uses TRBV6-1 and TRBJ1-6, with 7 positions matching TRBD1. DNA for the CDR3: TGTGCCAGCAGTGAAGCCCCAGGGGGGAATAATTCACCCCTCCACTTT. Protein sequence: CASSEAPGGNNSPLHF.